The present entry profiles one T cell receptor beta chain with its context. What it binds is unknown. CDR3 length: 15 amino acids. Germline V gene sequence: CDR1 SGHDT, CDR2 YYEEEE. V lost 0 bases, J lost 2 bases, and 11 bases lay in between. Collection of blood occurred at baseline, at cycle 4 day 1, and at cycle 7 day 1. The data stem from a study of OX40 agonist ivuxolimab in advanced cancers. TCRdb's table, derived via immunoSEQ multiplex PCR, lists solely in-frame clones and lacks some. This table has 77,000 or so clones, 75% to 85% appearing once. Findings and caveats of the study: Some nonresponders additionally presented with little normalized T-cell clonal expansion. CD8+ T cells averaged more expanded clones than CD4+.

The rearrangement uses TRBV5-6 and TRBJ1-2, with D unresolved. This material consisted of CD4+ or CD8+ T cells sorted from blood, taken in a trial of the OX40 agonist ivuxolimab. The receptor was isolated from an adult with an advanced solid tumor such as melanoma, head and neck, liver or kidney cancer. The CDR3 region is CASSLGRMWNYGYTF. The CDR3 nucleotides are TGTGCCAGCAGCTTGGGAAGGATGTGGAACTATGGCTACACCTTC.